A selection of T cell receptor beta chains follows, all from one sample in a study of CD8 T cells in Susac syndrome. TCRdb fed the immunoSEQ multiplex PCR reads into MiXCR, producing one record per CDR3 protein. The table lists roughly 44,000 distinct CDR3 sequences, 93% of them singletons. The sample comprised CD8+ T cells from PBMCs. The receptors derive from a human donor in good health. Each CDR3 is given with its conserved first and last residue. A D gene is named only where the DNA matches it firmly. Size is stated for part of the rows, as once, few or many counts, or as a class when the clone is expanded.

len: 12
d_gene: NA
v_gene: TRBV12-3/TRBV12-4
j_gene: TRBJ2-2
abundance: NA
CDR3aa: CASERDTGELFF
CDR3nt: TGTGCCAGCGAAAGAGACACCGGGGAGCTGTTTTTT

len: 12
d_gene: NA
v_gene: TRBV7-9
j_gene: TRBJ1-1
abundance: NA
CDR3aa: CASSSGITEAFF
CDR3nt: TGTGCCAGCAGCTCAGGAATTACTGAAGCTTTCTTT

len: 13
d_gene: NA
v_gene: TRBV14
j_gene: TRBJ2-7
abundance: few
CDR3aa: CASSQGITYEQYF
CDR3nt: TGTGCCAGCAGCCAAGGAATTACCTACGAGCAGTACTTC

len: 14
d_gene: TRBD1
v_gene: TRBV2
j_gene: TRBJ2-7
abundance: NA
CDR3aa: CAKKTGTGQLEQYF
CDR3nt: TGTGCCAAAAAAACCGGGACAGGGCAGCTTGAGCAGTACTTC

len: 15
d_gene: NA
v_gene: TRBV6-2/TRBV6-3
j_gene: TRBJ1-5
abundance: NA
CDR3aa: CASTTGQYSNQPQHF
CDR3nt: TGTGCCAGCACAACGGGACAATATAGCAATCAGCCCCAGCATTTT

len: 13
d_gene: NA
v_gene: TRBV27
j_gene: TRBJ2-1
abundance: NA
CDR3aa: CATHPPGNNEQFF
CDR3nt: TGTGCCACCCACCCCCCAGGAAACAATGAGCAGTTCTTC

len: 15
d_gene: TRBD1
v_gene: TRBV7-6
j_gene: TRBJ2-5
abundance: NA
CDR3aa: CASSSFPRGKETQYF
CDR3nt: TGTGCCAGCAGCTCCTTCCCCAGGGGGAAAGAGACCCAGTACTTC

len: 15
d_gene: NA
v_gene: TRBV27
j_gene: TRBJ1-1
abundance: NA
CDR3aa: CASSWSGSFSTEAFF
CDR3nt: TGTGCCAGCAGTTGGTCAGGGAGTTTTAGCACTGAAGCTTTCTTT

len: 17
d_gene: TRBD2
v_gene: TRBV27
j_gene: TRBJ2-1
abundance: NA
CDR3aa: CASSLQTSGREYNEQFF
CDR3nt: TGTGCCAGCAGTTTACAGACTAGCGGGAGGGAATACAATGAGCAGTTCTTC

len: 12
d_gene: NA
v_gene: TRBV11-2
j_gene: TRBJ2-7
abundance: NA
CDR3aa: CASTLGGYEQYF
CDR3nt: TGTGCCAGCACCTTAGGGGGTTACGAGCAGTACTTC

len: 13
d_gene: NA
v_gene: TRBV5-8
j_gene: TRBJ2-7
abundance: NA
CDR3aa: CASSLPATYEQYF
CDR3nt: TGTGCCAGCAGCTTGCCAGCGACCTACGAGCAGTACTTC

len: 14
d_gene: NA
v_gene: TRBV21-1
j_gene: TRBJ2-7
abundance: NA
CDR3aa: CASSKGDRSYEQYF
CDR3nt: TGTGCCAGCAGCAAAGGGGACCGTTCCTACGAGCAGTACTTC

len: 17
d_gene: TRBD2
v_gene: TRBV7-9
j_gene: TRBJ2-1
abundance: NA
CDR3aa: CASSGGTSGPSYNEQFF
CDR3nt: TGTGCCAGCAGCGGCGGGACTAGCGGGCCCTCCTACAATGAGCAGTTCTTC

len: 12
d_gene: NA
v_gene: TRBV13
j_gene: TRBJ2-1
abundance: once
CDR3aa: CASSSGILARFF
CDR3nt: TGTGCCAGCAGCTCAGGGATACTGGCACGGTTCTTC

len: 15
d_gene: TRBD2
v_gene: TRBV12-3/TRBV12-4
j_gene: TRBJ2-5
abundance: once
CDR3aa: CASSFMTSSSGAQYF
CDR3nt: TGTGCCAGCAGTTTCATGACTAGCTCGAGTGGGGCCCAGTACTTC

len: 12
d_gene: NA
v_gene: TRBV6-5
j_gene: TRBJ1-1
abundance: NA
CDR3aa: CASSYLDGEAFF
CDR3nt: TGTGCCAGCAGTTACCTTGACGGTGAAGCTTTCTTT

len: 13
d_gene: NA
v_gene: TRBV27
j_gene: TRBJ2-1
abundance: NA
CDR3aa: CASSFSSYNEQFF
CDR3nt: TGTGCCAGCAGTTTCTCCTCCTACAATGAGCAGTTCTTC

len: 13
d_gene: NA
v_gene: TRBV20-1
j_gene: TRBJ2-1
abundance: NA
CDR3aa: CSARGRLWDEQFF
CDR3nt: TGCAGTGCTCGAGGCAGGCTCTGGGATGAGCAGTTCTTC

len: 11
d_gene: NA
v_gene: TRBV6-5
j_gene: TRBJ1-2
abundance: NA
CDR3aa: CASSSQYGYTF
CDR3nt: TGTGCCAGCAGCTCTCAGTATGGCTACACCTTC

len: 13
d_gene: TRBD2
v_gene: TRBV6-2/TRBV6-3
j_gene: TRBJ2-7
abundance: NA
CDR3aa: CASSYQRDYEQYF
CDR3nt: TGTGCCAGCAGTTACCAGCGGGACTACGAGCAGTACTTC

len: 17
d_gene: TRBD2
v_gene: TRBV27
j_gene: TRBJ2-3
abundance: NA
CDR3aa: CASSPPYSGTPRDTQYF
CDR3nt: TGTGCCAGCAGCCCTCCGTATAGCGGGACCCCAAGAGATACGCAGTATTTT

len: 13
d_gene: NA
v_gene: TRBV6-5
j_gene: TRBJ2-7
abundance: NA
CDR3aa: CASSYGGSYEQYF
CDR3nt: TGTGCCAGCAGTTACGGCGGTTCCTACGAGCAGTACTTC

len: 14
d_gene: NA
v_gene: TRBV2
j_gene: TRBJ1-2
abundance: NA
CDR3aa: CASSLPAIGVDYTF
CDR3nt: TGTGCCAGCAGTCTACCCGCGATCGGGGTAGACTACACCTTC

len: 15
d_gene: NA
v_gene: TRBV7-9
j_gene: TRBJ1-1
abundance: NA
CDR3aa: CASSLAPSANTEAFF
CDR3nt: TGTGCCAGCAGCTTAGCGCCCTCCGCTAACACTGAAGCTTTCTTT

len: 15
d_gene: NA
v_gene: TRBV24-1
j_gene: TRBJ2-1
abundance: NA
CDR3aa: CATSDLGGGANEQFF
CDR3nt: TGTGCCACCAGTGATTTGGGCGGCGGGGCCAATGAGCAGTTCTTC

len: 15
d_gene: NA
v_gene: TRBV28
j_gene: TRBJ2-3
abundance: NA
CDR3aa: CASSPPERSTDTQYF
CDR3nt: TGTGCCAGCAGTCCGCCCGAGCGTTCCACAGATACGCAGTATTTT

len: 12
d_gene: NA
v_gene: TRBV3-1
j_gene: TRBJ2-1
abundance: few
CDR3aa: CASSQVRGEQFF
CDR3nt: TGTGCCAGCAGCCAAGTTCGAGGTGAGCAGTTCTTC

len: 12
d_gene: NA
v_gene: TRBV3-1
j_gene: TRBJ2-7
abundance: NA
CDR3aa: CATSKTRGEQYF
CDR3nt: TGTGCCACCTCGAAAACCCGGGGCGAGCAGTACTTC

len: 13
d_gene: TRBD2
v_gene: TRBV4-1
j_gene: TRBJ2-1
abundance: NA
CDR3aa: CASRGTSGNEQFF
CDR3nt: TGCGCCAGCAGAGGGACTAGCGGCAATGAGCAGTTCTTC

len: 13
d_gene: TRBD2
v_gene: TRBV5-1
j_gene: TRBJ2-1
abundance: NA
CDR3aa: CASKAGFYNEQFF
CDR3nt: TGCGCCAGCAAAGCGGGATTCTACAATGAGCAGTTCTTC

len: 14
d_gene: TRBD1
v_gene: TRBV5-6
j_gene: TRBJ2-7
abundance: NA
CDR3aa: CASSFGQGNYEQYF
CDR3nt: TGTGCCAGCAGCTTTGGACAGGGGAACTACGAGCAGTACTTC

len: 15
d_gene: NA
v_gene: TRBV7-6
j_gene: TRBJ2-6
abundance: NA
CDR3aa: CASSPGLAGANVLTF
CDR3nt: TGTGCCAGCAGCCCGGGTCTGGCTGGGGCCAACGTCCTGACTTTC

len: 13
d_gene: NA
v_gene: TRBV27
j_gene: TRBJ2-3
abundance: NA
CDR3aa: CASSLSIADTQYF
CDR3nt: TGTGCCAGCAGTTTATCAATAGCGGATACGCAGTATTTT

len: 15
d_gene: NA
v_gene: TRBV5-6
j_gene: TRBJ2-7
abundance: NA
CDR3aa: CASSLGMGPIYEQYF
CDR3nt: TGTGCCAGCAGCTTGGGGATGGGGCCAATCTACGAGCAGTACTTC

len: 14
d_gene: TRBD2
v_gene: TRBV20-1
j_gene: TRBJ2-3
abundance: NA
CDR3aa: CSASVGREPDTQYF
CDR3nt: TGCAGTGCTAGCGTCGGGAGGGAGCCAGATACGCAGTATTTT

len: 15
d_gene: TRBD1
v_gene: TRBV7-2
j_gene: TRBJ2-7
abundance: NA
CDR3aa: CASSLSWPGGYEQYF
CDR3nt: TGTGCCAGCAGCTTATCCTGGCCAGGGGGCTACGAGCAGTACTTC

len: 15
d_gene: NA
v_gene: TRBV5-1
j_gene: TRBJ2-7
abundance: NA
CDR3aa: CASSLGGMSAYEQYF
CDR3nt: TGCGCCAGCAGCTTGGGGGGTATGTCCGCCTACGAGCAGTACTTC

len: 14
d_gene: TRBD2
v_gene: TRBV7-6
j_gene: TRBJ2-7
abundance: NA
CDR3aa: CASSPRTSGIEQYF
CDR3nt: TGTGCCAGCAGCCCCCGGACTAGCGGGATCGAGCAGTACTTC

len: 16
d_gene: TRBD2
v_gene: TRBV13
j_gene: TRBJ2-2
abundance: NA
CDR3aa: CASSPRLAGVAGELFF
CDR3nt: TGTGCCAGCAGCCCGAGACTAGCGGGAGTGGCCGGGGAGCTGTTTTTT

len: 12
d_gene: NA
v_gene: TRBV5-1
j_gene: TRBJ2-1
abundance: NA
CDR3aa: CASTRGYNEQFF
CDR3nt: TGCGCCAGCACCCGGGGATACAATGAGCAGTTCTTC

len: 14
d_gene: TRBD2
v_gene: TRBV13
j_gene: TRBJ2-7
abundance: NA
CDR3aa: CASSDGRGSDEQYF
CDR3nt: TGTGCCAGCAGCGACGGGAGGGGGAGCGACGAGCAGTACTTC

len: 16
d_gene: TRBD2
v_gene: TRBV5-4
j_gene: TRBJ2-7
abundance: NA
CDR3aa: CASSPGLAGVHGEQYF
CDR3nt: TGTGCCAGCAGCCCAGGACTAGCGGGAGTTCATGGTGAGCAGTACTTC

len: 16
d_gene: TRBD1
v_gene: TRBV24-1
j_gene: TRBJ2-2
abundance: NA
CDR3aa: CATSDLRGRGTGELFF
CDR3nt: TGTGCCACCAGTGATCTCAGGGGGCGCGGGACCGGGGAGCTGTTTTTT